These 9 T cell receptor beta chains came from one sample sequenced in a study of blood T cell repertoires in COVID-19. Measured with immunoSEQ multiplex PCR; TCRdb has only the in-frame clones, and not every one. The sample lists some 120,000 clones, approximately 82% seen once, with approximately 6.3% in the top ten. Source material: peripheral blood. Receptors originate from a man at least 80 years old with active or convalescent COVID-19.

V and J are TRBV9 and TRBJ2-1; D call uncertain. The CDR3 spans 16 residues. Germline values: CDR1 SGDLS, CDR2 YYNGEE. Trimming cost V 4 bases and J 0 bases, with 14 bases left between them. The CDR3, as DNA: TGTGCCAGCAGCTCCCGGGTGAGACCCTCCTACAATGAGCAGTTCTTC. Translation gives CASSSRVRPSYNEQFF.

Only a few counts were recorded for this clone. This chain joins TRBV5-5 and TRBJ2-2; D remains unclear. CDR1 and CDR2 (germline): SGHKS, YYEKEE (reference sequence). V lost 3 bases and J lost 0, with 6 bases in between. The CDR3 extends over 14 amino acids. The CDR3, as DNA: TGTGCCAGCAGCTCTGTCGCGAACACCGGGGAGCTGTTTTTT. Translated: CASSSVANTGELFF.

The chain recombines TRBV19 with TRBJ2-7, with 9 bases aligning to TRBD1. The CDR3 is 16 residues long. Trimming cost V 5 bases and J 2 bases; bases outside gene matches: 10. CDR1 and CDR2 (germline): LNHDA, SQIVND (reference sequence). The CDR3 region is CASSSPRDRVPYEQYF. As DNA, the CDR3 is TGTGCCAGTAGTTCACCCCGGGACAGGGTCCCCTACGAGCAGTACTTC.

The chain employs TRBV30 and TRBJ2-1; the match to TRBD2 covers 9 bases. In germline, CDR1 is GTSNPN, CDR2 SVGIG (reference sequence). Germline trimming cut 1 base from V and 4 bases from J; bases unmatched to any gene: 11. CDR3 size: 17 residues. The CDR3 sequence is CAWSGPDSGGVYNEQFF. The CDR3 nucleotides read TGTGCCTGGAGTGGCCCCGATAGCGGGGGTGTTTACAATGAGCAGTTCTTC.

The chain couples TRBV30 to TRBJ1-2, with 7 bases fitting TRBD1. Germline V CDR1 and CDR2: GTSNPN, SVGIG (reference sequence). The CDR3 consists of 14 residues. The trim removed 7 bases at V and 4 bases at J, leaving 12 bases unmatched. The CDR3 region has the DNA TGTGCCTCCGACCATTCACAGGGGTTCTATGGCTACACCTTC. This codes for CASDHSQGFYGYTF.

This chain connects TRBV6-2 or TRBV6-3 to TRBJ2-1; TRBD2 agrees at 11 bases. Germline CDR1 MNHEY, CDR2 SVGEGT. Trimming cost V 0 bases and J 6 bases; bases outside gene matches: 7. CDR3 size: 17 residues. Written as DNA, the CDR3 is TGTGCCAGCAGTTACTCGACATCCGGGACTAGCGGCAATGAGCAGTTCTTC. It yields the protein CASSYSTSGTSGNEQFF.

J is TRBJ1-1 and V is TRBV2; unclear D gene. Trimming took 6 bases from V and 2 from J, leaving 7 bases between them. Germline CDR1 SNHLY, CDR2 FYNNEI. The CDR3 has 12 amino acids. The CDR3 region has the DNA TGTGCCAGCAGACAGTCTAACACTGAAGCTTTCTTT. As protein: CASRQSNTEAFF.

The V and J genes are TRBV24-1 and TRBJ2-5; 8 bases agree with TRBD1. The ends lost 0 bases at V and 2 bases at J; junction bases unmatched: 1. CDR1 is KGHDR, CDR2 SFDVKD, per germline. The CDR3 length is 15 residues. This chain's CDR3 is CATSDLGTGQETQYF. CDR3 sequence (DNA): TGTGCCACCAGTGATTTGGGGACAGGTCAAGAGACCCAGTACTTC.

The gene calls are TRBV7-9 and TRBJ2-3; 7 bases align to TRBD1. The germline gives CDR1 SEHNR, CDR2 FQNEAQ (reference sequence). This CDR3 contains 16 residues. V lost 5 bases, J lost 2 bases, and 10 bases stayed unmatched. Written as DNA, the CDR3 is TGTGCCAGCAGCCCAGGGGACAGCCACTCCACAGATACGCAGTATTTT. It encodes CASSPGDSHSTDTQYF. Full variable domain (outside the CDR3, taken from reference TRBV7-9 and TRBJ2-3): DTGVSQNPRHKITKRGQNVTFRCDPISEHNRLYWYRQTLGQGPEFLTYFQNEAQLEKSRLLSDRFSAERPKGSFSTLEIQRTEQGDSAMYLCASSPGDSHSTDTQYFGPGTRLTVL.